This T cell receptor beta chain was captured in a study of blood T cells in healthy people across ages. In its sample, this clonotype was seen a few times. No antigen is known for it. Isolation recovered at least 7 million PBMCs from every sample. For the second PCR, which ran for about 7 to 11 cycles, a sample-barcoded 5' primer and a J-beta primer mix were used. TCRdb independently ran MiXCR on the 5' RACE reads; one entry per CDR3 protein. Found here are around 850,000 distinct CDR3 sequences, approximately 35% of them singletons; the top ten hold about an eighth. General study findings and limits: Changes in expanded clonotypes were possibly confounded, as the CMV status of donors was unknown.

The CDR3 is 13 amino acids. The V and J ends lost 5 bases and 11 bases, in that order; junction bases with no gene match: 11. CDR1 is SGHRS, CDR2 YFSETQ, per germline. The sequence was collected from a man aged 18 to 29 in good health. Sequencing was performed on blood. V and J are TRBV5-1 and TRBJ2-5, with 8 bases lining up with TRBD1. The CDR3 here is CASRAGGINEQYF. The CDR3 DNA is TGCGCCAGCAGGGCAGGGGGCATTAATGAGCAGTACTTC.